The source of this T cell receptor (beta chain) is a study of CD8 T cells in Susac syndrome. cDNA came from approximately 0.5 to 1 ug RNA primed by random hexamers. Amplification of TCR beta CDR3 was carried out by immunoSEQ multiplex PCR, which covered 54 Vbeta and 13 Jbeta segments. Each CDR3 protein is one row after TCRdb ran MiXCR on the immunoSEQ multiplex PCR reads. The sample includes under 200,000 distinct CDR3 sequences, around 95% seen only once; the top ten take 0.098%. CDR1 SGHVS and CDR2 FQNEAQ come from the germline V gene. With 3 bases clipped from V and 0 bases from J, the junction kept 7 bases outside the gene matches. The CDR3 runs 16 residues. The authors carried out high-throughput sequencing of TCR beta. They applied it to CD8+ and CD4+ T cells obtained from blood. Through negative isolation, CD4+ and CD8+ T cells were obtained, while TEMRA cells were enriched using FACS.

The material sequenced was CD4+ T cells from PBMCs. This clonotype originated in a human donor with Susac syndrome. V usage is TRBV7-8 and J usage is TRBJ1-1; 7 positions agree with TRBD1. The CDR3 DNA sequence: TGTGCCAGCAGCTTGGCCACAGGGGTCATGAACACTGAAGCTTTCTTT. It specifies CASSLATGVMNTEAFF.